The rows below give T cell receptor beta chains drawn from one sample of a study of blood T cells in healthy people across ages. TCRdb reanalysed the 5' RACE reads using MiXCR and keeps one entry per CDR3 protein. The table has 800,000 to 950,000 distinct CDR3 sequences, 25% to 35% seen once. This same sample was also part of a study on T cells of mothers and their children.

The sample taken for sequencing was blood. These receptors were obtained from a woman aged 40 to 55 in good health. CDR3s include the opening cysteine and the closing phenylalanine or tryptophan. D genes are given only for firm matches. Not every row has a clone size; where given, it reads once, few, many or a size class.

j_call v_call d_call clone_size cdr3_aa cdr3_nt
TRBJ1-5 TRBV2 - - CASSGRTDIGQGIRYQPQHF TGTGCCAGCAGTGGACGGACAGATATAGGGCAGGGTATTAGGTATCAGCCCCAGCATTTT
TRBJ1-2 TRBV29-1 - many CSARTPTNYGYTF TGCAGCGCCCGGACACCCACTAACTATGGCTACACCTTC
TRBJ2-7 TRBV27 - - CASSLSRGLAYEQYF TGTGCCAGCAGCTTGAGTAGAGGGCTTGCCTACGAGCAGTACTTC
TRBJ2-3 TRBV5-1 - few CASSWGTFTKDTQYF TGCGCCAGCAGCTGGGGGACGTTTACTAAAGATACGCAGTATTTT
TRBJ2-3 TRBV7-9 TRBD2 many CASSWTSGGTDTQYF TGTGCCAGCAGTTGGACTAGCGGGGGAACAGATACGCAGTATTTT
TRBJ2-7 TRBV28 TRBD1 many CASSSAAGTGRDEQYF TGTGCCAGCAGTTCAGCGGCCGGGACAGGGAGGGACGAGCAGTACTTC
TRBJ2-3 TRBV9 - - CASSAAPSDTQYF TGTGCCAGCAGCGCAGCCCCCTCGGATACGCAGTATTTT
TRBJ2-1 TRBV6-5 TRBD2 many CASRPTSLSYNEQFF TGTGCCAGCAGGCCGACTAGCCTCTCCTACAATGAGCAGTTCTTC
TRBJ1-4 TRBV7-6 - - CASSYTPGNEKLFF TGTGCCAGCAGTTATACCCCGGGGAATGAAAAACTGTTTTTT
TRBJ1-5 TRBV20-1 - - CSAPGGGGRQPQHF TGCAGTGCCCCCGGTGGTGGGGGTCGTCAGCCCCAGCATTTT
TRBJ2-5 TRBV6-2/TRBV6-3 TRBD2 - CASRLDTSGAQETQYF TGTGCCAGCAGGCTAGATACTAGCGGGGCCCAAGAGACCCAGTACTTC
TRBJ1-2 TRBV30 - few CAWKGGYGYTF TGTGCCTGGAAGGGCGGCTATGGCTACACCTTC
TRBJ2-1 TRBV6-1 TRBD1 few CASNPQGAKETQFF TGTGCCAGCAACCCCCAGGGGGCAAAAGAGACCCAGTTCTTC
TRBJ2-1 TRBV7-2 - - CASSLAAPVDEQFF TGTGCCAGCAGCTTAGCGGCCCCCGTTGATGAGCAGTTCTTC
TRBJ2-5 TRBV7-2 TRBD2 few CASSFQVGGGETQYF TGTGCCAGCAGCTTCCAAGTGGGGGGGGGTGAGACCCAGTACTTC
TRBJ1-1 TRBV12-3/TRBV12-4 - many CASSLQSLMNTEAFF TGTGCCAGCAGTTTACAGTCCCTCATGAACACTGAAGCTTTCTTT
TRBJ2-1 TRBV12-3/TRBV12-4 - - CASNRDNEQFF TGTGCCAGTAACAGGGACAATGAGCAGTTCTTC
TRBJ2-1 TRBV4-3 TRBD1 many CASSQGGQAAYNEQFF TGCGCCAGCAGCCAAGGGGGACAGGCGGCATACAATGAGCAGTTCTTC
TRBJ1-1 TRBV14 - few CASSQEARTEAFF TGTGCCAGCAGCCAAGAAGCCCGTACTGAAGCTTTCTTT
TRBJ2-1 TRBV12-5 TRBD2 - CASGLGLAGGQFF TGTGCTAGTGGTTTGGGACTAGCGGGGGGTCAGTTCTTC
TRBJ2-7 TRBV7-9 - many CASSRNQAEQYF TGTGCCAGCAGCAGGAATCAGGCCGAGCAGTACTTC
TRBJ2-7 TRBV4-2 TRBD1 few CASSQQGESEQYF TGTGCCAGCAGCCAACAGGGGGAGTCCGAGCAGTACTTC
TRBJ2-7 TRBV7-9 - many CASSRGTDGGEQYF TGTGCCAGCAGCAGAGGGACCGATGGGGGCGAGCAGTACTTC
TRBJ1-4 TRBV12-3/TRBV12-4 - few CASSFAVANEKLFF TGTGCCAGCAGTTTTGCCGTAGCTAATGAAAAACTGTTTTTT
TRBJ1-2 TRBV18 TRBD1 many CASSPGQDYGYTF TGTGCCAGCAGCCCAGGACAGGACTATGGCTACACCTTC
TRBJ2-1 TRBV7-9 - - CATRGDTYNEQFF TGTGCCACCAGGGGGGACACTTACAATGAGCAGTTCTTC
TRBJ2-3 TRBV28 - few CASRQGPGVPASTDTQYF TGTGCCAGTAGACAGGGACCGGGGGTACCCGCCAGCACAGATACGCAGTATTTT
TRBJ2-7 TRBV19 TRBD1 few CASSGQGAKQYF TGTGCCAGTAGTGGACAGGGGGCGAAGCAGTACTTC
TRBJ2-6 TRBV7-2 - - CASSPRVGDGRSGANVLTF TGTGCCAGCAGCCCTCGTGTGGGGGACGGACGCTCTGGGGCCAACGTCCTGACTTTC
TRBJ2-5 TRBV3-1 - - CAGSPRDKGTQYF TGTGCCGGCAGCCCACGGGACAAGGGTACCCAGTACTTC
TRBJ2-7 TRBV6-5 TRBD1 few CASSYSAPRQGSYEQYF TGTGCCAGCAGTTACTCCGCACCCCGACAGGGTTCCTACGAGCAGTACTTC
TRBJ1-2 TRBV28 - once CASSPGWGRNGYTF TGTGCCAGCAGTCCAGGGTGGGGGAGGAATGGCTACACCTTC
TRBJ2-1 TRBV7-2 - - CASSFAPGSTCNEQFF TGTGCCAGCAGCTTCGCCCCGGGAAGCACGTGCAATGAGCAGTTCTTC
TRBJ1-2 TRBV7-2 TRBD1 few CASSIDRAPLYGYTF TGTGCCAGCAGCATTGACAGGGCCCCTCTTTATGGCTACACCTTC
TRBJ1-2 TRBV14 - - CASSPQGKENYGYTF TGTGCCAGCAGCCCACAGGGAAAGGAGAACTATGGCTACACCTTC
TRBJ2-7 TRBV28 - few CASSLGRGLYEQYF TGTGCCAGCAGTTTAGGACGGGGCCTATACGAGCAGTACTTC
TRBJ2-7 TRBV20-1 - many CSAIWDFSYEQYF TGCAGTGCTATCTGGGATTTTTCCTACGAGCAGTACTTC
TRBJ1-2 TRBV15 TRBD1 - CATSTDRGLGYGYTF TGTGCCACCAGCACCGACAGGGGGTTAGGCTATGGCTACACCTTC
TRBJ2-1 TRBV7-9 TRBD2 many CASSKNLAGGQEQFF TGTGCCAGCAGCAAAAATCTAGCGGGGGGGCAGGAGCAGTTCTTC
TRBJ1-2 TRBV5-1 TRBD1 many CASSPTGADYGYTF TGCGCCAGCAGCCCGACAGGGGCGGACTATGGCTACACCTTC